A selection of T cell receptor beta chains follows, all from one sample in a study of cytomegalovirus exposure and HLA in healthy donors. The table came from immunoSEQ multiplex PCR; TCRdb's copy has only in-frame clones and leaves some out. There are tens of thousands of clones in the sample; approximately 90% occur only once, and approximately 2% lies in the top ten. Sequenced: PBMCs. All receptors derive from a man aged 25-40 years in good health and CMV-seronegative. Each CDR3 is given with its conserved first and last residue. D genes are given only for firm matches. Only some rows state a clone size, as once, few, many or a class for expanded clones.

D gene	V gene	clone size	J gene	CDR3 DNA	CDR3 protein
-	TRBV5-1	-	TRBJ2-4	TGCGCCAGCAGCTTTGGAAGCGCCCAGTACTTC	CASSFGSAQYF
TRBD2	TRBV6-5	-	TRBJ2-3	TGTGCCAGCAGACTTCTTCGGGGGGGCTTGGATACGCAGTATTTT	CASRLLRGGLDTQYF
TRBD1	TRBV19	-	TRBJ1-1	TGTGCCAGTAGTTTCAGGACAGGCAACGCTGAAGCTTTCTTT	CASSFRTGNAEAFF
-	TRBV30	-	TRBJ2-5	TGTGCCTGGAGTCGGGTTTTTGGCCAAGAGACCCAGTACTTC	CAWSRVFGQETQYF
TRBD1	TRBV9	-	TRBJ1-2	TGTGCCAGCAGCGCAGCCTCGCCCAGGGACAGGGGGCGGGATGGCTACACCTTC	CASSAASPRDRGRDGYTF
-	TRBV10-3	once	TRBJ2-1	TGTGCCATCAGTGGTACCACCGACATGAATGAGCAGTTCTTC	CAISGTTDMNEQFF
-	TRBV7-6	-	TRBJ2-3	TGTGCCAGCAGCAAATGGACAGATACCACAGATACGCAGTATTTT	CASSKWTDTTDTQYF
-	TRBV5-1	once	TRBJ2-2	TGCGCCAGCAGCTTGTCGCTAGATGACACCGGGGAGCTGTTTTTT	CASSLSLDDTGELFF
-	TRBV14	-	TRBJ2-2	TGTGCCAGCCGTGGCGGGCTTAGCACCGGGGAGCTGTTTTTT	CASRGGLSTGELFF
TRBD1	TRBV27	-	TRBJ1-1	TGTGCCAGCAGTCCGGGGACAGGGGAAGCTTTCTTT	CASSPGTGEAFF
-	TRBV18	-	TRBJ1-1	TGTGCCAGCTCCAGGGGAGACACTGAAGCTTTCTTT	CASSRGDTEAFF